The clone carrying this T cell receptor beta chain has a count of ten or more. The antigen is undetermined. Stable Graves' hyperthyroidism denoted no ophthalmopathy progression over 18 months. Exclusions: uncontrolled infection, other autoimmune disease, pregnancy, lactation. The germline V and J ends were trimmed by 6 bases and 1 base, with 12 bases remaining between them. This CDR3 has 13 amino acids. CDR1 is SQVTM, CDR2 ANQGSEA, per germline. The data are from a study of T cells in Graves' hyperthyroidism and ophthalmopathy. Regions amplified from RNA transcripts were the TCR beta CDR3 regions. First-round RT-PCR with HTBI primers amplified the TCR CDR3 region. Each CDR3 protein is one row after TCRdb ran MiXCR on the multiplex PCR reads. Among more than 300,000 distinct CDR3 sequences listed, less than 15% were seen once. Study-level points and caveats: Model-based prediction identified ophthalmopathy a median 6.5 months prior to its onset.

Material for sequencing was blood. This TCR was recovered from a woman in her late teens or twenties with Graves' hyperthyroidism. This chain links TRBV29-1 with TRBJ1-1; TRBD1 is a possible D gene (6 bases). CDR3 amino acids: CSVHRAGNTEAFF. The CDR3 nucleotides read TGCAGCGTGCACAGGGCAGGGAACACTGAAGCTTTCTTT. Drawing the rest from reference TRBV29-1 and TRBJ1-1, the complete variable domain is SAVISQKPSRDICQRGTSLTIQCQVDSQVTMMFWYRQQPGQSLTLIATANQGSEATYESGFVIDKFPISRPNLTFSTLTVSNMSPEDSSIYLCSVHRAGNTEAFFGQGTRLTVV.